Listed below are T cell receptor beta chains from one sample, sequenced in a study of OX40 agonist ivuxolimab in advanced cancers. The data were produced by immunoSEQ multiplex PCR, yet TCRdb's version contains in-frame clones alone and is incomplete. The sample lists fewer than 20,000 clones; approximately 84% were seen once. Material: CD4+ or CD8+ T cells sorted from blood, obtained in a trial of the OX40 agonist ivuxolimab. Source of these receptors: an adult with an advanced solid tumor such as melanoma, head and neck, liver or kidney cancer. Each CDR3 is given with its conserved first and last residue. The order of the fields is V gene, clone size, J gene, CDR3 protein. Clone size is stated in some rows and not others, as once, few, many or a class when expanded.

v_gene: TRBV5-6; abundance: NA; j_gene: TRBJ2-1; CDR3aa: CASSFRAGYNEQFF
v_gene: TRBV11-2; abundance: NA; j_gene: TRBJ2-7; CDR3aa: CASSLGDEQYF
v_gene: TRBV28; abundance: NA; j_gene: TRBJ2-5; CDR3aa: CASSLWGQGGKETQYF
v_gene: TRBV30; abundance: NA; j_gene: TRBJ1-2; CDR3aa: CAWSPISGTAYGYTF
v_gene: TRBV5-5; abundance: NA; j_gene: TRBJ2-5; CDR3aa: CASRREGGSETQYF
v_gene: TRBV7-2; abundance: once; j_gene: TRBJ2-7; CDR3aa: CASSFGRTGRDEQYF
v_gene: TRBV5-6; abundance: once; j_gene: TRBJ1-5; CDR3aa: CASSRDRNQPQHF
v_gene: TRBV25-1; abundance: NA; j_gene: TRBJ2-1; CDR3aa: CASSPGLAVNEQFF
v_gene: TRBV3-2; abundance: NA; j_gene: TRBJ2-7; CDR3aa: CASVRRQYF
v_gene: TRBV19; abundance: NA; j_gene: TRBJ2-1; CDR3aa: CASNNPGLAGLSGNEQFF
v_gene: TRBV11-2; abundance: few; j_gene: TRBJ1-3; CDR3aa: CASSLEGGGNTIYF
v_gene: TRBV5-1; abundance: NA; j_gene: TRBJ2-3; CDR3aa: CASSLAPDASGNADTQYF
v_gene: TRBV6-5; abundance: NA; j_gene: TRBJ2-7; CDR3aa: CASRDRDESYEQYF
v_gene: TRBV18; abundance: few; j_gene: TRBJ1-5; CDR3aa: CASSQGQNSNQPQHF
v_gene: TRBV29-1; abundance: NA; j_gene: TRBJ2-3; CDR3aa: CSVVSGSSTDTQYF
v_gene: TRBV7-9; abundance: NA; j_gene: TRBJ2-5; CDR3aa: CASSQNYRLAQETQYF
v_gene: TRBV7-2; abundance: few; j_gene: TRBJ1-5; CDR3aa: CASSARQGSNQPQHF
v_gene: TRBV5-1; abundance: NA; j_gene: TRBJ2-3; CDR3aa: CASSFSGGTDTQYF
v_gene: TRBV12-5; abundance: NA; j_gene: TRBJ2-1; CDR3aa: CASGFSGIGRESNEQFF
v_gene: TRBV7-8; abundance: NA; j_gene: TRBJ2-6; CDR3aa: CASERSGANVLTF
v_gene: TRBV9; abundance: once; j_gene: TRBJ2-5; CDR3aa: CASSVGQGQETQYF
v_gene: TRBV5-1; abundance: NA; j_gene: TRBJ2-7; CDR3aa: CASSATGDWGGEQYF
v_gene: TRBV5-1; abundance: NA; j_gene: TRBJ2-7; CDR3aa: CASSPVGVSEEQYF
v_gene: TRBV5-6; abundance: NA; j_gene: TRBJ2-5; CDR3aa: CASSLGQAGRETQYF
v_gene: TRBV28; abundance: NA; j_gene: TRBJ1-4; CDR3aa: CASRNTEGAANEKLFF
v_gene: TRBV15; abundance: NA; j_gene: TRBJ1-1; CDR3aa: CATSRDGREEAFF
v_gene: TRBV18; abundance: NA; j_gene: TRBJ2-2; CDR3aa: CASSPLRADNTGELFF
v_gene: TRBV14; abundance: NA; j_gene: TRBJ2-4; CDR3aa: CASSQGTVPNLWRKKNIQYF
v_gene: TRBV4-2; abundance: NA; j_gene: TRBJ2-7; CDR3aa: CASSQASTDYEQYF
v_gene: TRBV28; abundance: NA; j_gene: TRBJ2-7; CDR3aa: CASSSSGRGTYEQYF
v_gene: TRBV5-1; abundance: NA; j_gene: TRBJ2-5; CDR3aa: CASSLANSGTGGYEETQYF
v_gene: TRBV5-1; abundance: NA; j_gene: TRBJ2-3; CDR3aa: CASSSGRTDTQYF
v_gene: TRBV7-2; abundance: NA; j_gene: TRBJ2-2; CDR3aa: CASSLAGGPGELFF
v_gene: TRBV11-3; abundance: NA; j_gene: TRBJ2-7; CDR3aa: CASSNTGDQYF
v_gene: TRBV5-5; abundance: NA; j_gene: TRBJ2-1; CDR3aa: CASRKDNEQFF
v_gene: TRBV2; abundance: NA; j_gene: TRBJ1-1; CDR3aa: CASSASDGNTEAFF
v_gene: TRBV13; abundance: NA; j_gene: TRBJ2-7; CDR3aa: CASSLTRRYEQYF
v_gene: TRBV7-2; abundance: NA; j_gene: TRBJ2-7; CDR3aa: CASSLEQGVTYEQYF
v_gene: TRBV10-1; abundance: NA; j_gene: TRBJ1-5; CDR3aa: CASSDRVGQPQHF
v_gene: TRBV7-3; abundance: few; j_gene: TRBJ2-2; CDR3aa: CASSPSGARNTGELFF
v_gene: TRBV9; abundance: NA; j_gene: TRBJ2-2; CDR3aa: CASTLDFSTGELFF
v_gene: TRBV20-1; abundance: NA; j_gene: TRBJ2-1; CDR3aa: CSAWGNEQFF
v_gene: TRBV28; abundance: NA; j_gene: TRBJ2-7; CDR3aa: CASSFLPRPSSYEQYF
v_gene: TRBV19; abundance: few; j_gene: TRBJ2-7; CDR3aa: CASRWSGSYEQYF
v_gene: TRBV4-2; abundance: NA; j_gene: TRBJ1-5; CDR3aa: CASSRGQGFDQPQHF
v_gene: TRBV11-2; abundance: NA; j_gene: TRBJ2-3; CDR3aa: CASSPSGTGSTDTQYF
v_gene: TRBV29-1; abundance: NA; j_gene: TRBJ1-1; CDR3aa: CSVGTGLNTEAFF
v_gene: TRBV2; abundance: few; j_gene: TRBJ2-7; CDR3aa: CASSEGTGTYEQYF
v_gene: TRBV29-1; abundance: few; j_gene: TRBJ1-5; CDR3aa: CSVADGVLGNQPQHF
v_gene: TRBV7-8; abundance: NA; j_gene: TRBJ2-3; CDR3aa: CASSLDLAGWTDTQYF
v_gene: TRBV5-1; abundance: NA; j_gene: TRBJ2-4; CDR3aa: CASSAGLAKNIQYF
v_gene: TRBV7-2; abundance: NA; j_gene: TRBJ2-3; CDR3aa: CASSAITDTQYF